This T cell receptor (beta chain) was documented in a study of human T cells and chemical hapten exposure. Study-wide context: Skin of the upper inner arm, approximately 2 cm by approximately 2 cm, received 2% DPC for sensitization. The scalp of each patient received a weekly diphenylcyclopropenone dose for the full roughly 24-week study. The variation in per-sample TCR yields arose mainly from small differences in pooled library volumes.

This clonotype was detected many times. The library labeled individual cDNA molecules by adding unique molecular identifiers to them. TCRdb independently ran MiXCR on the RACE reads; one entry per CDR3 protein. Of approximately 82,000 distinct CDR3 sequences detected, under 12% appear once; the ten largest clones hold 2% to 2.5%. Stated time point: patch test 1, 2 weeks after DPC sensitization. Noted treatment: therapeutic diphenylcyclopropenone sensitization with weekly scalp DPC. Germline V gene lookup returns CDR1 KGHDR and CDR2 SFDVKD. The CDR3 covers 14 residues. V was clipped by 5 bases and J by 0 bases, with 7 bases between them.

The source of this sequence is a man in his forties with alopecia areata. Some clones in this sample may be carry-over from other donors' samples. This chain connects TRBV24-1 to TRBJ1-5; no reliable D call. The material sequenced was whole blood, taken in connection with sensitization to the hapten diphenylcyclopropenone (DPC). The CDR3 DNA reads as TGTGCCACCAGTGGTCCGATTAGCAATCAGCCCCAGCATTTT. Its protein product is CATSGPISNQPQHF.